Sequencing of this T cell receptor beta chain was carried out in a study of control samples from healthy donors and cancer patients. TCRdb keeps only in-frame clones here, not all; method: immunoSEQ multiplex PCR. The table records some 140,000 clones, around 92% of them present only once. V dropped 3 bases and J dropped 3 bases, with 12 bases sitting between them. CDR1 SGHTA and CDR2 FQGNSA come from the germline V gene. This CDR3 contains 14 residues. Sequenced material: PBMCs. The chain has TRBV7-2 and TRBJ2-7; a possible D gene is TRBD1 (7 bases). The sequence derives from a man aged 45 to 65 with head and neck cancer. The CDR3 protein is CASSFGGGDYEQYF. In DNA form, the CDR3 reads TGTGCCAGCAGCTTCGGAGGGGGCGACTACGAGCAGTACTTC.